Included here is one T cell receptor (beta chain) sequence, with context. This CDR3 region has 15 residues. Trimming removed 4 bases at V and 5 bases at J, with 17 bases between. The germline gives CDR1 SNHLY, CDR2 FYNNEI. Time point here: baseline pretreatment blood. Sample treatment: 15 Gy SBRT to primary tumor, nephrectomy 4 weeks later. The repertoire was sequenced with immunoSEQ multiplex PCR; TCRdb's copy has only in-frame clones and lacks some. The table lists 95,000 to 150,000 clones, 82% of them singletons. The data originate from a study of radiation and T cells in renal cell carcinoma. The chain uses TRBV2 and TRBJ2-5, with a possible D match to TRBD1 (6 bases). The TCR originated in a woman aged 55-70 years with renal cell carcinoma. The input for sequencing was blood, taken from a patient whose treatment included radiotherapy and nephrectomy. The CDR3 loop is CASSGEQGRWETQYF. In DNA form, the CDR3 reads TGTGCCAGCAGTGGGGAACAGGGACGGTGGGAGACCCAGTACTTC.